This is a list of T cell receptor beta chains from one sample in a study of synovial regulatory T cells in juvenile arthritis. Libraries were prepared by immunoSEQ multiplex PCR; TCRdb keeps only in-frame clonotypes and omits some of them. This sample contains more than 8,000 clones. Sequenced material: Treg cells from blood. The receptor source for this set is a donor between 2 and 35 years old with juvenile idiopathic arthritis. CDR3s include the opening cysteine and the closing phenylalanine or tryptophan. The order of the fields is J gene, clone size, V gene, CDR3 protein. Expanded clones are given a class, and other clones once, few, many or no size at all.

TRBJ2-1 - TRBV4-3 CASSQDGAPNNEQFF
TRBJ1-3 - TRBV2 CASSEGAGRNTIYF
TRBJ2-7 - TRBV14 CASSPTFKTSGRTSSYEQYF
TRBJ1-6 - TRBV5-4 CASSSIAGGGNSPLHF
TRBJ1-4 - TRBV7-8 CASSLGGRGGEKLFF
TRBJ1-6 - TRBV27 CASSRPRTGFVSPLHF
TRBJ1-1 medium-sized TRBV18 CASSAGSVRFGTEAFF
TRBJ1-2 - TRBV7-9 CASSLAPGYGYTF
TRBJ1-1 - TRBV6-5 CASSYSGVLGNTEAFF
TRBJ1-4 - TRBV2 CASSEYPRAGTSNEKLFF
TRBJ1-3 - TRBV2 CASRGTGGDQRSGNTIYF
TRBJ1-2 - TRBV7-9 CASSLSEGGYTF
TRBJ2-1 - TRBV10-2 CASSVIGSRDEQFF
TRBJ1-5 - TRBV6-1 CASSGTGKRNQPQHF
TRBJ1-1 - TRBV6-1 CASSSFASEAFF
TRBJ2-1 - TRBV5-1 CASRLAGVGEQFF
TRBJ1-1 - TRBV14 CASSPSPGIEAFF
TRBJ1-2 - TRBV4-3 CASSQELGGVGYTF
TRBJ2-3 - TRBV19 CASSIGVAATQYF
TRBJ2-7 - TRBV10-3 CAISDRDRGYEQYF
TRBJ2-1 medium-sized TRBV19 CASSMTSDNEQFF
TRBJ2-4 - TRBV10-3 CAISPGTAKNIQYF
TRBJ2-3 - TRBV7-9 CASSLAATTVTDTQYF
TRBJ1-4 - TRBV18 CASSRTGGEKLFF
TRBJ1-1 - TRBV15 CATRGILGTEAFF
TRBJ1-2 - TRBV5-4 CASSMDRGTYGYTF
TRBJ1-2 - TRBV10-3 CAISESGQGVFGYTF
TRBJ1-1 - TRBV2 CASKKGVQNTEAFF
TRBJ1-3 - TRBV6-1 CAVQTGRSGNTIYF
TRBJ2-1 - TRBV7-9 CASSLGVSGSSYNEQFF
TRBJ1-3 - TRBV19 CASSPRGGPSGNTIYF
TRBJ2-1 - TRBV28 CASSLRTGRYNEQFF
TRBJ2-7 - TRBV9 CASSVGSSVGEQYF
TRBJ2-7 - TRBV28 CASSLYFGTQRRGLEQYF
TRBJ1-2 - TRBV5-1 CASSWDRAVDGYTF
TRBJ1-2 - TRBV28 CASYRHGYTF
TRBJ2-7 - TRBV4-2 CASSQDADSYEQYF
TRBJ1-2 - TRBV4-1 CASSQEAGTGGSSYTF
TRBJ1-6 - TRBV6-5 CASSSDTGQRNSPLHF
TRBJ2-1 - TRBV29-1 CSAIGKNEQFF
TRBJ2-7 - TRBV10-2 CASRGQPLYEQYF
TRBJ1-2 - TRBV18 CASSPLEGGGKVYGYTF
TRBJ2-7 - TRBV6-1 CASGRQETYEQYF
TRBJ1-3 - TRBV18 CASSPREDRISGNTIYF
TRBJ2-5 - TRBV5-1 CASSFVGGPETQYF
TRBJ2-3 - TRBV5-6 CASSLFPTDTQYF
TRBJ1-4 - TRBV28 CASSFRGSEKLFF
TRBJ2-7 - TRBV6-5 CASSLTTLAGGYEQYF
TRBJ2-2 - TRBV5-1 CASSLWAGALSGELFF
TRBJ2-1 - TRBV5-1 CASSFQRGGFNEQFF
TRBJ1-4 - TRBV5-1 CASSLAKSNEKLFF
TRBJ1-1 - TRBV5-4 CASSLSSNTEAFF
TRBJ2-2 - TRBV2 CASRRQPTGELFF
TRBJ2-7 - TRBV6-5 CASSYDPSRGYEQYF